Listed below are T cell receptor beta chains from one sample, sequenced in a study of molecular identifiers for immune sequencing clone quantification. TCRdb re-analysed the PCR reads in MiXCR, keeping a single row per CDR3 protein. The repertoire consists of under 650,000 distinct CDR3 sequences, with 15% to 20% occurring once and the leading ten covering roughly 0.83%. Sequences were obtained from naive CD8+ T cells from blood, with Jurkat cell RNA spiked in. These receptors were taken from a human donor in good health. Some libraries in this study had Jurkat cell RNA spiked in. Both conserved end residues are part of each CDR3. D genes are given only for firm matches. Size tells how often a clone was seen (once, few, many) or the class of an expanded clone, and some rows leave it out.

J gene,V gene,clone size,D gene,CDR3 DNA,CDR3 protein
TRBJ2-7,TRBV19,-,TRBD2,TGTGCCAGTAGGCGAGTCGGGAGGGACTACGTACAGAACAGCTCCTACGAGCAGTACTTC,CASRRVGRDYVQNSSYEQYF
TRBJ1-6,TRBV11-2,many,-,TGTGCCAGCAGCACCCGGCCAACACCTAATTCACCCCTCCACTTT,CASSTRPTPNSPLHF
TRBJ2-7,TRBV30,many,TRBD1,TGTGCCTGGAGCGACGGACAGGGGTTCGGCGAGCAGTACTTC,CAWSDGQGFGEQYF
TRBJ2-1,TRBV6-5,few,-,TGTGCCAGCAGTTGGTCTGATACCTACAATGAGCAGTTCTTC,CASSWSDTYNEQFF
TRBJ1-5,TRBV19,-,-,TGTGCCAGTAGTATAGGGAGCAGGGGCAGGCAGCCCCAGCATTTT,CASSIGSRGRQPQHF
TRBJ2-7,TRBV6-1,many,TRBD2,TGTGCCAGCAGAGTCCGGGACTACTCCTCCTACGAGCAGTACTTC,CASRVRDYSSYEQYF
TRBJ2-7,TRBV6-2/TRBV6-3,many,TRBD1,TGTGCCAGCAGTTACTCCGGAGACAGGGGGGCCTACGAGCAGTACTTC,CASSYSGDRGAYEQYF
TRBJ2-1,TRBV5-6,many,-,TGTGCCAGCAACCCACGGTCCCATTACAATGAGCAGTTCTTC,CASNPRSHYNEQFF
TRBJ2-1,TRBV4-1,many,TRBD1,TGCGCCAGCAGCCAAGGACAGGGCGTATCCTACAATGAGCAGTTCTTC,CASSQGQGVSYNEQFF
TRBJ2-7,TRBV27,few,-,TGTGCCAGCAGTTTATCTGGCGCGGGCTCCTACGAGCAGTACTTC,CASSLSGAGSYEQYF